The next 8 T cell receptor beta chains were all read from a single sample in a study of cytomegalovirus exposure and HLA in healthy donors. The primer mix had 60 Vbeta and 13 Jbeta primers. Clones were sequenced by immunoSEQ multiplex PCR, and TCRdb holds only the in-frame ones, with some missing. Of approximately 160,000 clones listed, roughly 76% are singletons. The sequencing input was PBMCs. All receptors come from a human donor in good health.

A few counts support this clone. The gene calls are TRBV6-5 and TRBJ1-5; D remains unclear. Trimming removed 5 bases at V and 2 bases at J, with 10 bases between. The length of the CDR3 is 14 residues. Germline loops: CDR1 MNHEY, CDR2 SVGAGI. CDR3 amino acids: CASSETSGNQPQHF. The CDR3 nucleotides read TGTGCCAGCAGTGAAACTTCGGGCAATCAGCCCCAGCATTTT.

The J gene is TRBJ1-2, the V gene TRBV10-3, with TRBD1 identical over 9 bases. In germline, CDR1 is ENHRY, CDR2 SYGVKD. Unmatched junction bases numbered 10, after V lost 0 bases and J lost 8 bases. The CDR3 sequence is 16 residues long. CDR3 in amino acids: CAISESDRGGFGGYTF. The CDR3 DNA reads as TGTGCCATCAGTGAGTCGGACAGGGGAGGTTTCGGGGGCTACACCTTC.

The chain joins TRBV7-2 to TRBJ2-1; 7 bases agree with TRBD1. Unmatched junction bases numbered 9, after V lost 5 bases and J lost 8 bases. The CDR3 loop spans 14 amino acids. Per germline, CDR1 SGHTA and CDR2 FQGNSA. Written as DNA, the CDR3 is TGTGCCAGCAGCCCCCGACAGGGTGTCTATGAGCAGTTCTTC. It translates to CASSPRQGVYEQFF.

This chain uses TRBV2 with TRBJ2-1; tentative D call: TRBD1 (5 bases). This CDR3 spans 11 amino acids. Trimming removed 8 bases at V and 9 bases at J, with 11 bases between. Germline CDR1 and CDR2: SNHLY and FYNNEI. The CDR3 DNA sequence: TGTGCCAGCGGGGCTTTGGCTGAGCAGTTCTTC. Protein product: CASGALAEQFF.

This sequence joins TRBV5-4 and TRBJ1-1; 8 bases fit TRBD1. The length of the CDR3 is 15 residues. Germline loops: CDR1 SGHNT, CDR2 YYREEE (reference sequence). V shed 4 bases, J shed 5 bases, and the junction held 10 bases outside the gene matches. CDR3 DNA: TGTGCCAGCAGCCAAGGACAGGGATTAGAGACTGAAGCTTTCTTT. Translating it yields CASSQGQGLETEAFF.

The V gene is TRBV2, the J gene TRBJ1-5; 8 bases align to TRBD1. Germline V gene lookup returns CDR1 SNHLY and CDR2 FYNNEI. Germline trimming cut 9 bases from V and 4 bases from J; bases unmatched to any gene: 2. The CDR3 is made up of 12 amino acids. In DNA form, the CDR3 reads TGTGCCAGTCACAGGGGGAATCAGCCCCAGCATTTT. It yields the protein CASHRGNQPQHF. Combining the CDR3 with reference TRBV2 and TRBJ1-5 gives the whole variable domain EPEVTQTPSHQVTQMGQEVILRCVPISNHLYFYWYRQILGQKVEFLVSFYNNEISEKSEIFDDQFSVERPDGSNFTLKIRSTKLEDSAMYFCASHRGNQPQHFGDGTRLSIL.

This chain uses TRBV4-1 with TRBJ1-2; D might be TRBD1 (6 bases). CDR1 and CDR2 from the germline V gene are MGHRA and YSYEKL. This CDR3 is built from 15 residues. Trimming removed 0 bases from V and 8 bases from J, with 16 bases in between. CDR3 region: CASSQDITGGQGYTF. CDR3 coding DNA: TGCGCCAGCAGCCAAGATATTACAGGTGGACAGGGCTACACCTTC.

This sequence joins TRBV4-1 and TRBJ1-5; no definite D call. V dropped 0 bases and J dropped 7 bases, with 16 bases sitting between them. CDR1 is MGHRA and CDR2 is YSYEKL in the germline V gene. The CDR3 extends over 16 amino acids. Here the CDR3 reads CASSQDRLEGEQPQHF. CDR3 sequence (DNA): TGCGCCAGCAGCCAAGACCGTCTGGAGGGCGAGCAGCCCCAGCATTTT.